Listed below are T cell receptor beta chains from one sample, sequenced in a study of shared clonotypes between healthy human individuals. Sequencing used immunoSEQ multiplex PCR; TCRdb keeps in-frame clones, though not all of them. The sample has over 2 million clones; 90% to 95% are singletons. The sample consisted of naive CD4+ T cells sorted from blood. These receptors all come from a man between 18 and 35 years old in good health. CDR3s include the opening cysteine and the closing phenylalanine or tryptophan. The D gene is left open where the match is weak.

d_call: TRBD1; v_call: TRBV7-8; j_call: TRBJ2-7; cdr3_aa: CASSLETGNYEQYF; cdr3_nt: TGTGCCAGCAGCTTAGAGACAGGGAATTACGAGCAGTACTTC
d_call: .; v_call: TRBV9; j_call: TRBJ2-7; cdr3_aa: CASSPQTGEKGYEQYF; cdr3_nt: TGTGCCAGCAGCCCTCAGACAGGAGAGAAGGGCTACGAGCAGTACTTC
d_call: .; v_call: TRBV27; j_call: TRBJ2-7; cdr3_aa: CASSSRRVGVSYEQYF; cdr3_nt: TGTGCCAGCAGTTCCCGCCGAGTTGGGGTCTCCTACGAGCAGTACTTC
d_call: TRBD2; v_call: TRBV4-3; j_call: TRBJ2-3; cdr3_aa: CASSRRGASGSFSTDTQYF; cdr3_nt: TGCGCCAGCAGCCGGAGGGGTGCTAGCGGGAGTTTTTCGACAGATACGCAGTATTTT
d_call: .; v_call: TRBV4-3; j_call: TRBJ2-7; cdr3_aa: CASSQPGQGGGEQYF; cdr3_nt: TGCGCCAGCAGCCAACCGGGACAAGGTGGTGGCGAGCAGTACTTC
d_call: .; v_call: TRBV5-1; j_call: TRBJ1-4; cdr3_aa: CASSLGKDGREKLFF; cdr3_nt: TGCGCCAGCAGCTTGGGGAAGGACGGTAGAGAAAAACTGTTTTTT
d_call: .; v_call: TRBV4-3; j_call: TRBJ2-2; cdr3_aa: CASSQLGLGGELFF; cdr3_nt: TGCGCCAGCAGCCAACTTGGGTTGGGCGGGGAGCTGTTTTTT
d_call: .; v_call: TRBV28; j_call: TRBJ1-4; cdr3_aa: CASSALGPANEKLFF; cdr3_nt: TGTGCCAGCAGCGCCCTGGGGCCAGCTAATGAAAAACTGTTTTTT
d_call: .; v_call: TRBV9; j_call: TRBJ2-6; cdr3_aa: CASTEEQAGANVLTF; cdr3_nt: TGTGCCAGCACGGAGGAGCAGGCAGGGGCCAACGTCCTGACTTTC
d_call: .; v_call: TRBV4-1; j_call: TRBJ1-6; cdr3_aa: CASSQVIAGSPLHF; cdr3_nt: TGCGCCAGCAGCCAAGTGATTGCTGGATCACCCCTCCACTTT
d_call: TRBD1; v_call: TRBV6-1; j_call: TRBJ1-6; cdr3_aa: CASSERGQSSYNSPLHF; cdr3_nt: TGTGCCAGCAGTGAAAGGGGGCAGAGCTCCTATAATTCACCCCTCCACTTT
d_call: .; v_call: TRBV10-3; j_call: TRBJ1-6; cdr3_aa: CAISELGEYSPLHF; cdr3_nt: TGTGCCATCAGTGAATTGGGAGAATATTCACCCCTCCACTTT
d_call: .; v_call: TRBV6-5; j_call: TRBJ1-1; cdr3_aa: CASSYPGYSEAFF; cdr3_nt: TGTGCCAGCAGTTACCCAGGTTACTCTGAAGCTTTCTTT